The 8 T cell receptor beta chains listed next were all sequenced from one sample in a study of blood T cell repertoires in COVID-19. Assay: immunoSEQ multiplex PCR; the TCRdb copy retains only in-frame clones and omits some. The repertoire holds 400,000 to 450,000 clones, with roughly nine tenths as singletons. The sequenced sample consisted of PBMCs or T cells enriched from blood (not recorded which). These receptors were collected from a man in his thirties or forties who had recovered from COVID-19.

This rearrangement joins TRBV5-1 to TRBJ2-1; 12 bases are shared with TRBD1. This CDR3 spans 14 amino acids. The germline CDR1 and CDR2 sequences are SGHRS and YFSETQ. V dropped 4 bases and J dropped 9; count of bases not matched to a gene: 5. CDR3 in amino acids: CASSPGQGAFEQFF. CDR3 bases: TGCGCCAGCAGCCCGGGACAGGGGGCTTTTGAGCAGTTCTTC.

V is TRBV5-1 and J is TRBJ2-7; 7 nucleotides match TRBD1. Per germline, CDR1 SGHRS and CDR2 YFSETQ. With V trimmed by 5 bases and J by 5 bases, 13 bases remained unmatched. CDR3 length: 15 residues. DNA of the CDR3: TGCGCCAGCAGATCTAGTGCAGGGGGAACCGACGAGCAGTACTTC. It translates to CASRSSAGGTDEQYF.

The J gene is TRBJ2-3, the V gene TRBV3-1 (or the pseudogene TRBV3-2), with TRBD1 matching over 8 bases. The trim removed 6 bases at V and 2 bases at J, leaving 10 bases unmatched. Germline-derived CDR1 and CDR2 are LGHDT and YNNKEL (reference sequence). CDR3 length: 16 amino acids. The CDR3 DNA follows: TGTGCCAGCAGTAAAATCGGACAGGGCCACACAGATACGCAGTATTTT. It is translated as CASSKIGQGHTDTQYF.

This rearrangement joins TRBV7-6 to TRBJ1-2; 8 bases align to TRBD1. CDR3 size: 14 residues. Germline CDR1 reads SGHVS; CDR2 reads FNYEAQ. Germline trimming cut 5 bases from V and 4 bases from J; bases unmatched to any gene: 6. In nucleotides, the CDR3 is TGTGCCAGCAGCCTAGGACAGGGCGGCTATGGCTACACCTTC. This codes for CASSLGQGGYGYTF.

The chain recombines TRBV5-1 with TRBJ2-2; 11 bases map to TRBD2. The CDR3 has 16 residues. The germline CDR1 and CDR2 sequences are SGHRS and YFSETQ. Trimming cost V 3 bases and J 3 bases; bases outside gene matches: 4. The chain's CDR3 is CASSSPGLADTGELFF. The CDR3 DNA follows: TGCGCCAGCAGCTCACCGGGACTAGCGGACACCGGGGAGCTGTTTTTT. Full variable domain (outside the CDR3, taken from reference TRBV5-1 and TRBJ2-2): KAGVTQTPRYLIKTRGQQVTLSCSPISGHRSVSWYQQTPGQGLQFLFEYFSETQRNKGNFPGRFSGRQFSNSRSEMNVSTLELGDSALYLCASSSPGLADTGELFFGEGSRLTVL.

The chain couples TRBV18 to TRBJ2-2, with D hard to call. Germline CDR1 reads KGHSH; CDR2 reads LQKENI. This CDR3 contains 12 residues. Between the trimmed V and J ends, which lost 6 bases and 3 bases, there was a span of 5 bases. The DNA of the CDR3 is TGTGCCAGCTCGGCAGACACCGGGGAGCTGTTTTTT. Its translation: CASSADTGELFF. The full variable domain, with the rest looked up from reference TRBV18 and TRBJ2-2, is NAGVMQNPRHLVRRRGQEARLRCSPMKGHSHVYWYRQLPEEGLKFMVYLQKENIIDESGMPKERFSAEFPKEGPSILRIQQVVRGDSAAYFCASSADTGELFFGEGSRLTVL.

The chain recombines TRBV19 with TRBJ2-3, with D possibly TRBD2 on 6 matching bases. V was shortened by 2 bases and J by 5 bases, with 11 bases between the two germline ends. The V gene's germline CDR1 is LNHDA and CDR2 SQIVND (reference sequence). This CDR3 has 14 residues. As DNA, the CDR3 is TGTGCCAGTAGTATAACCGGGGGTGTAGATACGCAGTATTTT. Amino acids: CASSITGGVDTQYF.

This sequence joins TRBV21-1 and TRBJ2-7; TRBD2, the table's D call, was not compared with the DNA. TRBV21-1 has pseudogene status. The CDR3 covers 18 residues. The CDR3 DNA is TGTGCCAGCAGCAAATTCCCGCGGGGAGTTCCCCTCTCCTACGAGCAGTACTTC. This encodes CASSKFPRGVPLSYEQYF.